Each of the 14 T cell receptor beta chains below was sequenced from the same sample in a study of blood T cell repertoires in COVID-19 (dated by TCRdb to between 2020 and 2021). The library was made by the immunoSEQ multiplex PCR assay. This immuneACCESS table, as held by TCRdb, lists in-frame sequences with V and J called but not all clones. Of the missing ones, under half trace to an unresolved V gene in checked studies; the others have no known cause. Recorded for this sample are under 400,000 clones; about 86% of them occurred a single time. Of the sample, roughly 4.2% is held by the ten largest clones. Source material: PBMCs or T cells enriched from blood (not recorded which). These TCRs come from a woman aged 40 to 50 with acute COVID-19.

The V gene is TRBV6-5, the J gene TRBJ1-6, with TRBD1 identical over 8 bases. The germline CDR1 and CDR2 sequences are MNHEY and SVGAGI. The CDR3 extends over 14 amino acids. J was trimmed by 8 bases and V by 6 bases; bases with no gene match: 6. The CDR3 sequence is CASRITGGDSPLHF. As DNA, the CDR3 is TGTGCCAGCAGGATTACAGGGGGTGATTCACCCCTCCACTTT.

This chain's CDR3 is CASSSQFVRILFF. The CDR3 coding sequence is TGTGCCAGCAGTTCTCAATTTGTGCGTATTCTGTTTTTT. The V and J genes are TRBV28 and TRBJ1-4; no definite D call. With 4 bases removed from V and 14 bases from J, the gap between germline ends came to 17 bases. There are 13 residues in the CDR3. The germline V gene encodes CDR1 MDHEN and CDR2 SYDVKM.

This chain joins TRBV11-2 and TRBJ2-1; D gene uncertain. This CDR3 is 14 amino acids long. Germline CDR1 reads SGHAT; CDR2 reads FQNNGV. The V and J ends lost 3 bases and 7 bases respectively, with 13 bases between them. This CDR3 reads CASSFASAGNEQFF. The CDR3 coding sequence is TGTGCCAGCAGCTTTGCATCCGCAGGTAATGAGCAGTTCTTC.

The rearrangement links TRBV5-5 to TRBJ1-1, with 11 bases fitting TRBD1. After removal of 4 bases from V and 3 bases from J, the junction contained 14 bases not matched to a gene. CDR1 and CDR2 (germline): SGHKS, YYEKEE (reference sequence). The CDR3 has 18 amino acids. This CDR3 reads CASSPTLRTGGRDTEAFF. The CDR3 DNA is TGTGCCAGCAGCCCGACCCTTAGGACAGGGGGCAGGGACACTGAAGCTTTCTTT.

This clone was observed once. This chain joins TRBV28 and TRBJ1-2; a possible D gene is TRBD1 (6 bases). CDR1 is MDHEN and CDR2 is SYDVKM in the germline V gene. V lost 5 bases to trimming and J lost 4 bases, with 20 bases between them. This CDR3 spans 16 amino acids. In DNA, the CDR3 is TGTGCCAGCAGTCCCCAGGGGTTAGGGTTTGCCTATGGCTACACCTTC. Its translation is CASSPQGLGFAYGYTF.

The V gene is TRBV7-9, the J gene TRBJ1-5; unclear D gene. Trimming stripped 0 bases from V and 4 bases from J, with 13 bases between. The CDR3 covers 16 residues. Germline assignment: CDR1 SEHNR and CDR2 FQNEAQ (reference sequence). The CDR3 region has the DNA TGTGCCAGCAGCTTAGCCGTTGGTGGGGAGAATCAGCCCCAGCATTTT. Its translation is CASSLAVGGENQPQHF.

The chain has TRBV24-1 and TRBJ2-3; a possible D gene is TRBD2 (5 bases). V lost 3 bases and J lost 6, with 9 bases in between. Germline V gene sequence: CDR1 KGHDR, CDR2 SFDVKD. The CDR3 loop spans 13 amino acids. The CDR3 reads CATSDPGWDTQYF. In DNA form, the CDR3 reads TGTGCCACCAGTGATCCGGGATGGGATACGCAGTATTTT.

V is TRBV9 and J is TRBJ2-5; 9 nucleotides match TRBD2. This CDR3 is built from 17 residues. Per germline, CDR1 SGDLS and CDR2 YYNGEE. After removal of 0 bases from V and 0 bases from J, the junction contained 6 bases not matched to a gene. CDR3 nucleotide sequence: TGTGCCAGCAGCGTAGCGGCTAGCGGGGCGTACCAAGAGACCCAGTACTTC. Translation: CASSVAASGAYQETQYF.

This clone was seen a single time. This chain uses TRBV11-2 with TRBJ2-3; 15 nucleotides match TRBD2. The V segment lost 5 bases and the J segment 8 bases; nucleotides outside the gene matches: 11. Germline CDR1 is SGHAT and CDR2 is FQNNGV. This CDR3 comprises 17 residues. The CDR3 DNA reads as TGTGCCAGCAGCCCACATCTCCGGACTAGCGGGAGGGGTACGCAGTATTTT. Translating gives CASSPHLRTSGRGTQYF.

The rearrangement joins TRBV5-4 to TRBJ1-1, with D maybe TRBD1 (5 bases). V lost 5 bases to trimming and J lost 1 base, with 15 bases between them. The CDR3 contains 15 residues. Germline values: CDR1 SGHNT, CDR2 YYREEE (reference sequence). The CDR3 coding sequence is TGTGCCAGCAGTCAAACACCCGGGGGGAACACTGAAGCTTTCTTT. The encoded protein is CASSQTPGGNTEAFF.

CDR3 DNA: TGTGCCAGCAGCGGGGCCGAGCCGAGCTCCTATAATTCACCCCTCCACTTT. This translates into CASSGAEPSSYNSPLHF. The chain is built from TRBV5-6 and TRBJ1-6; D is possibly TRBD1 (5 bases). Looked up from germline, CDR1 is SGHDT and CDR2 is YYEEEE. Trimming removed 4 bases at V and 0 bases at J, with 14 bases between. This CDR3 has 17 residues.

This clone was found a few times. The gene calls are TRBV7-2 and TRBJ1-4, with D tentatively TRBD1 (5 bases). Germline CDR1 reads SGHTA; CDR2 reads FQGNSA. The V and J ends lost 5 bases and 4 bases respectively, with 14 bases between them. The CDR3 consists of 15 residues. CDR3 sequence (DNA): TGTGCCAGCAGCCTCCGCGGGGGGAATAATGAAAAACTGTTTTTT. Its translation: CASSLRGGNNEKLFF.

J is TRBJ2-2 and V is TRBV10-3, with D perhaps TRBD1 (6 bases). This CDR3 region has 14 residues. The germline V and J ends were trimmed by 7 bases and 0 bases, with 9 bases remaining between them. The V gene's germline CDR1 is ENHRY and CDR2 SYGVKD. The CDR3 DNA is TGTGCCATCAAGCAGGGGTCGAACACCGGGGAGCTGTTTTTT. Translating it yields CAIKQGSNTGELFF.

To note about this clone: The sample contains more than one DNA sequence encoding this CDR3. CDR3 loop: CASSPGTGYEQYF. For the CDR3, the DNA is TGTGCCAGCAGTCCCGGGACTGGCTACGAGCAGTACTTC. The chain has TRBV6-5 and TRBJ2-7, with a tentative D call TRBD2 (6 bases). Germline lookup yields CDR1 MNHEY and CDR2 SVGAGI. Trimming took off 5 bases at V and 3 bases at J, with 11 bases between the two ends. This CDR3 has 13 amino acids.